This T cell receptor (beta chain) derives from a study of blood T cell repertoires in COVID-19. Clones were sequenced by immunoSEQ multiplex PCR, and TCRdb holds only the in-frame ones, with some missing. The table lists under 250,000 clones, approximately 90% of them singletons. The V gene's germline CDR1 is MNHNS and CDR2 SASEGT. Trimming shortened V by 2 bases and J by 6 bases, and 5 bases separated the two germline ends. The CDR3 covers 12 residues. The sequence came from a woman aged 40 to 49 with acute or convalescent COVID-19. The sequencing sample was made of peripheral blood. The rearrangement links TRBV6-1 to TRBJ1-5; D unresolved. CDR3 residues: CASSEQRQPQHF. In DNA form, the CDR3 reads TGTGCCAGCAGTGAACAGCGTCAGCCCCAGCATTTT.